These T cell receptor beta chains were read from a single sample in a study of identical twins. TCRdb ran MiXCR on the 5' RACE reads and lists one entry per CDR3 protein. The sample lists 450,000 to 600,000 distinct CDR3 sequences, approximately 20% occurring once. The same sample was also studied in work on yellow fever vaccine responses in identical twins.

The sequenced material came from CD4+ T cells sorted from blood. The receptors derive from a woman aged 18-29 years in good health. Both conserved end residues are part of each CDR3. The D gene is left open where the match is weak. The size field is filled for only some rows; it gives once, few, many or a size class.

clone_size j_call v_call d_call cdr3_aa cdr3_nt
few TRBJ1-2 TRBV29-1 . CSVGSTEYGYTF TGCAGCGTTGGATCGACAGAGTATGGCTACACCTTC
few TRBJ2-1 TRBV11-1 TRBD2 CASTNKPPLAGVSYNEQFF TGTGCCAGCACTAACAAACCCCCCCTAGCGGGAGTTAGCTACAATGAGCAGTTCTTC
. TRBJ2-3 TRBV10-3 TRBD2 CAISESRRTSGSGGDTQYF TGTGCCATCAGTGAGTCGCGTCGGACTAGCGGGAGTGGAGGGGATACGCAGTATTTT
many TRBJ2-1 TRBV12-3/TRBV12-4 TRBD2 CASRPTGGPYNEQFF TGTGCCAGCAGGCCGACGGGGGGGCCGTACAATGAGCAGTTCTTC
. TRBJ2-5 TRBV9 TRBD2 CASSVELAGIETQYF TGTGCCAGCAGCGTAGAACTAGCGGGGATAGAGACCCAGTACTTC
. TRBJ2-3 TRBV7-8 TRBD2 CASSLPSGGASDTQYF TGTGCCAGCAGCTTACCTAGCGGGGGGGCGTCTGATACGCAGTATTTT
. TRBJ2-1 TRBV14 TRBD2 CASSLLTSGYNEQFF TGTGCCAGCAGCCTCCTGACTAGCGGCTACAATGAGCAGTTCTTC
. TRBJ2-5 TRBV12-3/TRBV12-4 TRBD2 CASSLIQPGGTQYF TGTGCCAGCAGTTTGATCCAACCGGGGGGGACCCAGTACTTC
. TRBJ1-2 TRBV5-1 . CASSSTRTGYTF TGCGCCAGCAGCTCTACCAGGACGGGCTACACCTTC
many TRBJ2-6 TRBV3-1 TRBD1 CASMRDRGTTGANVLTF TGTGCCAGCATGAGGGACAGGGGAACAACTGGGGCCAACGTCCTGACTTTC
few TRBJ2-1 TRBV2 . CASSEEQSEQFF TGTGCCAGCAGTGAAGAACAGAGTGAGCAGTTCTTC
few TRBJ1-6 TRBV3-1 . CASSQDRLVRPLHF TGTGCCAGCAGCCAAGATAGACTCGTTCGACCCCTCCACTTT
few TRBJ2-1 TRBV7-9 TRBD1 CASSLYGTVNNEQFF TGTGCCAGCAGCTTATACGGGACAGTGAACAATGAGCAGTTCTTC
many TRBJ2-1 TRBV5-1 TRBD2 CASATSGRNNEQFF TGCGCCAGCGCGACTAGCGGGAGAAACAATGAGCAGTTCTTC
few TRBJ2-5 TRBV2 TRBD2 CASSERSGGKETQYF TGTGCCAGCAGTGAAAGGAGCGGGGGAAAAGAGACCCAGTACTTC
. TRBJ2-3 TRBV14 TRBD2 CASSLAGVLSSTDTQYF TGTGCCAGCAGCTTAGCGGGAGTTTTGTCGAGCACAGATACGCAGTATTTT
. TRBJ2-1 TRBV20-1 TRBD2 CSARAFAGGYVDEQFF TGCAGTGCTAGAGCATTTGCGGGGGGGTACGTAGATGAGCAGTTCTTC
. TRBJ1-4 TRBV18 TRBD1 CASSPIGTVGEKLFF TGTGCCAGCTCACCAATTGGGACAGTCGGTGAAAAACTGTTTTTT
few TRBJ2-2 TRBV20-1 . CSARLFGTANTGELFF TGCAGTGCTAGACTCTTTGGGACTGCGAACACCGGGGAGCTGTTTTTT
. TRBJ2-1 TRBV12-3/TRBV12-4 TRBD2 CASSSRLAGGNEQFF TGTGCCAGCAGTTCCCGACTAGCGGGAGGGAATGAGCAGTTCTTC
. TRBJ2-2 TRBV15 TRBD2 CATSRDPSGAGELFF TGTGCCACCAGCAGAGATCCTAGCGGGGCCGGGGAGCTGTTTTTT
. TRBJ2-7 TRBV27 TRBD1 CASSLRVNPGQGPYEQYF TGTGCCAGCAGTTTACGCGTAAACCCCGGACAGGGGCCCTACGAGCAGTACTTC
few TRBJ2-1 TRBV2 TRBD2 CASSSSQGLAAYNEQFF TGTGCCAGCAGTTCAAGCCAGGGACTAGCGGCTTACAATGAGCAGTTCTTC
many TRBJ2-3 TRBV10-3 . CAITGTDTQYF TGTGCCATCACTGGCACAGATACGCAGTATTTT
. TRBJ2-3 TRBV5-1 . CASSSGGGLADTQYF TGCGCCAGCAGTTCGGGGGGCGGATTAGCAGATACGCAGTATTTT
. TRBJ1-1 TRBV7-9 . CASSGGAEAFF TGTGCCAGCAGCGGGGGGGCTGAAGCTTTCTTT
many TRBJ2-2 TRBV20-1 . CSVGTHTGELFF TGCAGTGTTGGAACCCACACCGGGGAGCTGTTTTTT
few TRBJ2-2 TRBV10-1 . CASSEEADTGELFF TGCGCCAGCAGTGAGGAGGCTGACACCGGGGAGCTGTTTTTT
. TRBJ1-2 TRBV2 TRBD1 CASRSGQANYGYTF TGTGCCAGCAGGTCGGGACAGGCGAACTATGGCTACACCTTC
few TRBJ2-1 TRBV6-1 . CASRRTESYNEQFF TGTGCCAGCAGGCGGACAGAGTCCTACAATGAGCAGTTCTTC
. TRBJ2-3 TRBV5-1 . CASSLVAGRDGTDTQYF TGCGCCAGCAGCTTGGTGGCGGGTCGGGACGGCACAGATACGCAGTATTTT
few TRBJ2-5 TRBV5-1 TRBD2 CASRSSGRRLQETQYF TGCGCCAGCAGGTCTAGCGGGCGCCGCCTCCAAGAGACCCAGTACTTC